This T cell receptor beta chain was sequenced for a study of cytomegalovirus exposure and HLA in healthy donors. TCRdb keeps only in-frame clones here, not all; method: immunoSEQ multiplex PCR. The table lists hundreds of thousands of clones, approximately 88% of them singletons, with around an eighth in the top ten. V was pared by 5 bases and J by 2 bases, with 12 bases between. Germline assignment: CDR1 SGHVS and CDR2 FQNEAQ. The CDR3 has 14 residues. In this sample, this clone turned up once. The sequence derives from a woman aged 25-40 years in good health and CMV-seropositive. Source material: PBMCs. The rearrangement joins TRBV7-8 to TRBJ1-2, with D unclear. For the CDR3, the DNA is TGTGCCAGCAGCCGAGTTCAACAGAACTATGGCTACACCTTC. It encodes CASSRVQQNYGYTF. The variable domain in full, with the rest retrieved from reference TRBV7-8 and TRBJ1-2, is GAGVSQSPRYKVAKRGQDVALRCDPISGHVSLFWYQQALGQGPEFLTYFQNEAQLDKSGLPSDRFFAERPEGSVSTLKIQRTQQEDSAVYLCASSRVQQNYGYTFGSGTRLTVV.